These 25 T cell receptor beta chains were all obtained from the same sample, sequenced in a study of T-cell memory formation after mild COVID-19. One entry per CDR3 protein, called by TCRdb with MiXCR from the 5' RACE reads. The sample consists of 190,000 or so distinct CDR3 sequences, roughly a fifth of them appearing once. Sequenced: PBMCs or a T cell subset sorted from them (not recorded which). These TCRs come from an adult woman who had mild COVID-19 (a few samples of this study predate the infection). Cell type and time point are not known.

V and J are TRBV5-4 and TRBJ1-2; no reliable D call. Trimming removed 1 base at V and 8 bases at J, with 12 bases between. Germline-derived CDR1 and CDR2 are SGHNT and YYREEE (reference sequence). The CDR3 is 13 residues long. The CDR3 region has the DNA TGTGCCAGCAGCTTGAGTCGCGCGGAAGGCTACACCTTC. Translation gives CASSLSRAEGYTF.

This clonotype was counted only a few times. The CDR3 region is CASGLPLAGTYTGELFF. CDR3 sequence (DNA): TGTGCCAGCGGGCTCCCTTTAGCGGGGACTTACACCGGGGAGCTGTTTTTT. This chain connects TRBV7-9 to TRBJ2-2; 8 bases are shared with TRBD2. The CDR3 is 17 residues long. Trimming cost V 8 bases and J 3 bases; bases outside gene matches: 14. Germline loops: CDR1 SEHNR, CDR2 FQNEAQ (reference sequence).

J is TRBJ2-2 and V is TRBV7-9; 7 bases map to TRBD1. This CDR3 has 16 residues. Germline CDR1 and CDR2: SEHNR and FQNEAQ (reference sequence). Trimming at V came to 4 bases and at J to 5 bases, leaving 10 bases not matched to a gene. The CDR3 DNA is TGTGCCAGCAGCTCGACAGGGTTCGTTGGGACCGGGGAGCTGTTTTTT. Protein product: CASSSTGFVGTGELFF.

The rearrangement joins TRBV28 to TRBJ2-3, with D perhaps TRBD1 or TRBD2 (5 bases each). Deletions cut 4 bases from V and 5 bases from J, with 25 bases between. Germline V gene lookup returns CDR1 MDHEN and CDR2 SYDVKM. The CDR3 has 18 residues. This chain's CDR3 is CASSSAVWAGTQGDTQYF. In DNA, the CDR3 is TGTGCCAGCAGTTCAGCCGTGTGGGCCGGGACCCAGGGAGATACGCAGTATTTT. Combining the CDR3 with reference TRBV28 and TRBJ2-3 gives the whole variable domain DVKVTQSSRYLVKRTGEKVFLECVQDMDHENMFWYRQDPGLGLRLIYFSYDVKMKEKGDIPEGYSVSREKKERFSLILESASTNQTSMYLCASSSAVWAGTQGDTQYFGPGTRLTVL.

This clonotype was detected a few times. The chain joins TRBV5-1 to TRBJ2-7, with 11 bases fitting TRBD2. CDR3 length: 15 amino acids. The V and J ends lost 4 bases and 1 base, in that order; junction bases with no gene match: 4. Germline CDR1 reads SGHRS; CDR2 reads YFSETQ. CDR3 sequence (DNA): TGCGCCAGCAGCATAGGGACTAGCGGATCCTACGAGCAGTACTTC. Translating it yields CASSIGTSGSYEQYF.

V is TRBV5-1 and J is TRBJ2-1; D unresolved. Between the trimmed V and J ends, which lost 3 bases and 8 bases, there was a span of 6 bases. Germline loops: CDR1 SGHRS, CDR2 YFSETQ. CDR3 length equals 11 residues. The CDR3 region has the DNA TGCGCCAGCAGCTATGGTTATGAGCAGTTCTTC. Its protein is CASSYGYEQFF.

V usage is TRBV9 and J usage is TRBJ1-1, with TRBD1 as a possible D gene (5 bases). Per germline, CDR1 SGDLS and CDR2 YYNGEE. The CDR3 spans 13 residues. The germline V and J ends were trimmed by 4 bases and 7 bases, with 14 bases remaining between them. CDR3 sequence: CASSLSPGNEAFF. CDR3 DNA: TGTGCCAGCAGCCTTAGCCCAGGGAATGAAGCTTTCTTT.

The chain couples TRBV12-3 or TRBV12-4 to TRBJ2-1; 7 bases match TRBD1. The CDR3 has 17 residues. With 4 bases clipped from V and 8 bases from J, the junction kept 17 bases outside the gene matches. The chain's CDR3 is CASSSPPAGGMGDEQFF. CDR3 sequence (DNA): TGTGCCAGCAGTTCGCCCCCGGCAGGGGGTATGGGAGATGAGCAGTTCTTC.

The genes are TRBV6-5 and TRBJ2-7; D remains unclear. The CDR3 has 12 residues. Germline V CDR1 and CDR2: MNHEY, SVGAGI. Deletions cut 2 bases from V and 2 bases from J, with 4 bases between. The CDR3 sequence: CASSYDAYEQYF. The CDR3 region has the DNA TGTGCCAGCAGTTACGATGCCTACGAGCAGTACTTC.

Only a few counts were recorded for this clonotype. Here the CDR3 DNA reads TGTGCCAGCAGTTACTACCCTGGACTAGCGGGGCAAGAGACCCAGTACTTC. The encoded protein is CASSYYPGLAGQETQYF. The chain has TRBV6-5 and TRBJ2-5, with 12 bases fitting TRBD2. The junction had 5 bases not matched to a gene; V was cut back by 1 base and J by 2 bases. The CDR3 is made up of 17 amino acids. Per the germline V gene, CDR1 is MNHEY and CDR2 is SVGAGI.

This clonotype was found a few times. V and J are TRBV7-9 and TRBJ2-5; D gene unclear. Germline V gene sequence: CDR1 SEHNR, CDR2 FQNEAQ (reference sequence). The germline V and J ends were trimmed by 3 bases and 5 bases, with 7 bases remaining between them. The CDR3 spans 12 residues. The CDR3 is CASSLPPETQYF. DNA for the CDR3: TGTGCCAGCAGCTTGCCTCCGGAGACCCAGTACTTC.

This clonotype was detected a few times. CDR3 loop: CASSLLAMANEQFF. CDR3 DNA: TGTGCCAGCAGCTTACTGGCAATGGCCAATGAGCAGTTCTTC. V gene TRBV7-8 combines with J gene TRBJ2-1; no firm D call. Per germline, CDR1 SGHVS and CDR2 FQNEAQ. Trimming pared 2 bases from V and 6 bases from J, leaving 11 bases between. The CDR3 loop spans 14 amino acids.

The chain employs TRBV2 and TRBJ2-7, with D tentatively TRBD2 (6 bases). With 3 bases removed from V and 3 bases from J, the gap between germline ends came to 15 bases. CDR1 is SNHLY and CDR2 is FYNNEI in the germline V gene. The CDR3 runs to 15 residues. The CDR3 DNA reads TGTGCCAGCAGTGACAAGGCGGGGTCCTACTACGAGCAGTACTTC. This gives the protein CASSDKAGSYYEQYF.

The chain joins TRBV7-2 to TRBJ2-7; a weak D match, TRBD2 (5 bases). The CDR3 runs to 13 residues. Trimming removed 6 bases at V and 4 bases at J, with 13 bases between. Per the germline V gene, CDR1 is SGHTA and CDR2 is FQGNSA. CDR3 in DNA: TGTGCCAGCAGAGCCGGGGTCGGGTACGAGCAGTACTTC. It is translated as CASRAGVGYEQYF.

V and J are TRBV7-9 and TRBJ2-7; the D call may be TRBD1 or TRBD2 (6 bases each). Trimming took off 4 bases at V and 5 bases at J, with 12 bases between the two ends. The germline gives CDR1 SEHNR, CDR2 FQNEAQ (reference sequence). The length of the CDR3 is 13 residues. The CDR3 reads CASSWGAPHEQYF. The CDR3 nucleotides read TGTGCCAGCAGCTGGGGGGCGCCCCACGAGCAGTACTTC.

Only a few counts were recorded for this clonotype. V is TRBV12-3 or TRBV12-4 and J is TRBJ2-3; perhaps D is TRBD1 or TRBD2 (5 bases each). The CDR3 loop spans 14 amino acids. Deletions cut 5 bases from V and 0 bases from J, with 9 bases between. CDR3 coding DNA: TGTGCCAGCAGTGCCCGGGACAGCACAGATACGCAGTATTTT. It codes for CASSARDSTDTQYF.

This clonotype was seen a handful of times. This rearrangement joins TRBV15 to TRBJ2-1; 8 nucleotides agree with TRBD2. Germline-derived CDR1 and CDR2 are LNHNV and YYDKDF (reference sequence). The CDR3 extends over 14 amino acids. The J segment lost 8 bases and the V segment lost 0 bases, leaving 3 bases of the junction unmatched. The CDR3 spells CATSRDRGGYEQFF. In DNA form, the CDR3 reads TGTGCCACCAGCAGAGATCGGGGGGGCTATGAGCAGTTCTTC.

This chain uses TRBV5-6 with TRBJ1-1; a weak D match, TRBD1 (5 bases). The CDR3 is made up of 13 amino acids. Trimming left V 6 bases short and J 1 base short, with 10 bases between. From germline, CDR1 is SGHDT and CDR2 YYEEEE. This chain's CDR3 is CASTGLSNTEAFF. In DNA, the CDR3 is TGTGCCAGCACGGGACTTTCGAACACTGAAGCTTTCTTT.

The V call is TRBV19, the J call TRBJ2-7; 7 bases line up with TRBD2. V shed 3 bases, J shed 7 bases, and the junction held 12 bases outside the gene matches. CDR1 is LNHDA and CDR2 is SQIVND in the germline V gene (reference sequence). This CDR3 region has 15 residues. CDR3 sequence (DNA): TGTGCCAGTAGTATCCAGCGGGGCTGGCAACGTGAGCAGTACTTC. Protein product: CASSIQRGWQREQYF. Variable domain in full (rest from reference TRBV19 and TRBJ2-7): DGGITQSPKYLFRKEGQNVTLSCEQNLNHDAMYWYRQDPGQGLRLIYYSQIVNDFQKGDIAEGYSVSREKKESFPLTVTSAQKNPTAFYLCASSIQRGWQREQYFGPGTRLTVT.

This clonotype was seen ten or more times. This chain links TRBV7-2 with TRBJ2-3; the D gene could be TRBD1 or TRBD2 (5 bases each). CDR3 length: 16 residues. V gave up 6 bases and J gave up 2 bases, with 18 bases separating them. From germline, CDR1 is SGHTA and CDR2 FQGNSA. CDR3: CASRRNPGPNTDTQYF. The CDR3, as DNA: TGTGCCAGCAGGCGTAATCCGGGACCAAACACAGATACGCAGTATTTT.

This clonotype was seen only a few times. The rearrangement uses TRBV11-2 and TRBJ2-7, with D tentatively TRBD1 (5 bases). V lost 5 bases to trimming and J lost 0 bases, with 17 bases between them. The CDR3 is 16 amino acids. Per the germline V gene, CDR1 is SGHAT and CDR2 is FQNNGV. CDR3 amino acids: CASSPLGQANSYEQYF. In DNA form, the CDR3 reads TGTGCCAGCAGCCCCCTGGGGCAGGCTAACTCCTACGAGCAGTACTTC.

The V and J genes are TRBV12-3 or TRBV12-4 and TRBJ1-6, with TRBD1 identical over 8 bases. The trim removed 3 bases at V and 4 bases at J, leaving 2 bases unmatched. The CDR3 has 15 amino acids. The DNA of the CDR3 is TGTGCCAGCAGTTTTGACAGGGGATATAATTCACCCCTCCACTTT. This sequence encodes CASSFDRGYNSPLHF.

V and J are TRBV9 and TRBJ1-2; no firm D call. Trimming took off 1 base at V and 0 bases at J, with 13 bases between the two ends. The CDR3 runs 16 residues. Germline-derived CDR1 and CDR2 are SGDLS and YYNGEE. The CDR3 protein is CASSVSVDGANYGYTF. The CDR3 region has the DNA TGTGCCAGCAGCGTATCTGTAGACGGAGCTAACTATGGCTACACCTTC.

This clonotype was found a few times. The chain carries TRBV7-9 and TRBJ1-1, with TRBD1 matching over 7 bases. The V and J ends lost 5 bases and 6 bases, in that order; junction bases with no gene match: 6. CDR3 length: 13 amino acids. Germline assignment: CDR1 SEHNR and CDR2 FQNEAQ (reference sequence). The CDR3 region has the DNA TGTGCCAGCAGCCCCCGACAGGGCTCTGAAGCTTTCTTT. Translating it yields CASSPRQGSEAFF.

This chain uses TRBV24-1 with TRBJ2-7; a possible D gene is TRBD1 (5 bases). CDR3 length: 15 residues. V lost 3 bases and J 3 bases, leaving 14 bases between the germline ends. CDR1 and CDR2 from the germline V gene are KGHDR and SFDVKD. In DNA, the CDR3 is TGTGCCACCAGTGATGGGGCTTTGGGGCTCTACGAGCAGTACTTC. Amino acid sequence: CATSDGALGLYEQYF.